This note documents a single T cell receptor (beta chain) sequence. V was pared by 4 bases and J by 4 bases, with 4 bases of the junction left unmatched. Germline assignment: CDR1 GTSNPN and CDR2 SVGIG (reference sequence). The CDR3 has 13 amino acids. The sample is drawn from a study of blood T cell repertoires in COVID-19. The wider study: The origin of the acute and convalescent COVID-19 samples was the United States, Italy and Spain.

Per the original methods: By means of reference gene primer amplification, nucleated cell counts were estimated. The data were produced by immunoSEQ multiplex PCR, yet TCRdb's version contains in-frame clones alone and is incomplete. V, J and clone size reflect that table, while D and trimming were determined from the DNA. The sample yields over 150,000 clones, about 83% seen once. The specimen was peripheral blood. This chain connects TRBV30 to TRBJ1-2; the match to TRBD1 covers 9 bases. The receptor was isolated from a man aged 55-75 years with acute or convalescent COVID-19. This chain's CDR3 is CAWNPTGGYGYTF. DNA for the CDR3: TGTGCCTGGAACCCGACAGGGGGCTATGGCTACACCTTC.